One and the same sample provided the 5 T cell receptor beta chains below, sequenced in a study of cytomegalovirus exposure and HLA in healthy donors. The PCR ran on 60 Vbeta and 13 Jbeta primers. Measured with immunoSEQ multiplex PCR; TCRdb has only the in-frame clones, and not every one. Of over 150,000 clones in the sample, around 83% were seen once. Sequences were obtained from PBMCs. These receptors came from a man younger than 45 in good health and CMV-seropositive.

The CDR3 nucleotides are TGCGCCAGCAGCCAAACAGGGGGTTCGGAGACCCAGTACTTC. It specifies CASSQTGGSETQYF. The chain combines TRBV5-1 with TRBJ2-5, with 8 positions matching TRBD1. The CDR3 sequence is 14 residues long. Germline CDR1 is SGHRS and CDR2 is YFSETQ. Trimming took 4 bases from V and 5 from J; bases not matched to a gene: 7.

Regarding this clone: One end of the junction is discordant with germline, which a read error may explain. The chain combines TRBV7-7 with TRBJ2-2; 8 nucleotides line up with TRBD2. Germline CDR1 and CDR2: SSHAT and FNYEAQ (reference sequence). There are 15 residues in the CDR3. This chain's CDR3 is CASSLAGRGTGELFF. In nucleotides, the CDR3 is TGTGCTAGCAGCTTAGCGGGGAGAGGGACCGGGGAGCTGTTTTTT. Full variable domain (rest looked up from reference TRBV7-7 and TRBJ2-2): GAGVSQSPRYKVTKRGQDVTLRCDPISSHATLYWYQQALGQGPEFLTYFNYEAQPDKSGLPSDRFSAERPEGSISTLTIQRTEQRDSAMYRCASSLAGRGTGELFFGEGSRLTVL.

The chain links TRBV11-3 to TRBJ2-1; the match to TRBD1 covers 7 bases. Trimming at V came to 7 bases and at J to 7 bases, leaving 7 bases not matched to a gene. The CDR3 is made up of 13 amino acids. Germline values: CDR1 SGHNT, CDR2 YENEEA. CDR3 DNA sequence: TGTGCCAGCAAACGGGTACAGGGGAATGAGCAGTTCTTC. Its protein is CASKRVQGNEQFF.

The rearrangement links TRBV7-9 to TRBJ2-7; TRBD2 matches at 13 bases. Germline loops: CDR1 SEHNR, CDR2 FQNEAQ (reference sequence). The V and J ends lost 5 bases and 2 bases, in that order; junction bases with no gene match: 3. The CDR3 covers 15 residues. The CDR3 DNA sequence: TGTGCCAGCAGCCAAGGGACTAGCGGGACCTACGAGCAGTACTTC. It codes for CASSQGTSGTYEQYF.

The chain links TRBV18 to TRBJ1-5, with 9 positions matching TRBD1. Germline lookup yields CDR1 KGHSH and CDR2 LQKENI. V gave up 4 bases and J gave up 0 bases; unmatched junction bases: 4. The CDR3 has 16 amino acids. CDR3 residues: CASSLTGGYSNQPQHF. CDR3 DNA sequence: TGTGCCAGCTCACTCACAGGGGGCTATAGCAATCAGCCCCAGCATTTT.